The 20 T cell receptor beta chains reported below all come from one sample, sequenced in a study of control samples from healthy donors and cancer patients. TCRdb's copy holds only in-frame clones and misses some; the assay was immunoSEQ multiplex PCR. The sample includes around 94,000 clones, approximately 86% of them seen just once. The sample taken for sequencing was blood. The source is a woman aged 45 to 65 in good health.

This CDR3 reads CASSPSTDTQYF. CDR3 sequence (DNA): TGTGCCAGTTCCCCTAGCACAGATACGCAGTATTTT. The genes are TRBV12-3 or TRBV12-4 and TRBJ2-3; D is unresolved. The V and J ends lost 9 bases and 0 bases respectively, with 7 bases between them. The length of the CDR3 is 12 residues.

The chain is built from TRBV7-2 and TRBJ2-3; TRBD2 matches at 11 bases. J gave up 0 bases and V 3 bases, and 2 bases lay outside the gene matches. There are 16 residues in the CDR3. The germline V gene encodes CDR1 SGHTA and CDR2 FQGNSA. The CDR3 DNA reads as TGTGCCAGCAGCTTCCGACTAGCGGGGAGCACAGATACGCAGTATTTT. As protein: CASSFRLAGSTDTQYF.

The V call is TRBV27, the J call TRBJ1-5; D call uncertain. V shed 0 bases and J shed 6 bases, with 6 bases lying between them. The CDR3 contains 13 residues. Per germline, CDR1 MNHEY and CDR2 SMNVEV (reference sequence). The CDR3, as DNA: TGTGCCAGCAGTTTATCGTTTAGTCAGCCCCAGCATTTT. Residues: CASSLSFSQPQHF.

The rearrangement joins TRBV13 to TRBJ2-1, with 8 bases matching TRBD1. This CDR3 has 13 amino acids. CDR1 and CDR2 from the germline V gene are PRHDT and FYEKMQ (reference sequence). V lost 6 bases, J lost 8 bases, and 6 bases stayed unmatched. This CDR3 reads CASRYGQGYEQFF. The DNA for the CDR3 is TGTGCCAGCAGATACGGACAGGGCTATGAGCAGTTCTTC.

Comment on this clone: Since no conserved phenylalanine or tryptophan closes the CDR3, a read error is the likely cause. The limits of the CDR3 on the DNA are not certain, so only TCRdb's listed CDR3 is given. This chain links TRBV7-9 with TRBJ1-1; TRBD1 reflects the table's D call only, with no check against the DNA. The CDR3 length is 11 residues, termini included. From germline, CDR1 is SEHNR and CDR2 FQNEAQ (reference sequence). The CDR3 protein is CASSLEGQRDI.

Here the CDR3 reads CATSDSYTDTQYF. As DNA, the CDR3 is TGTGCCACCAGTGATTCCTACACAGATACGCAGTATTTT. The chain carries TRBV24-1 and TRBJ2-3, with D unclear. Germline V gives CDR1 KGHDR, CDR2 SFDVKD. There are 13 residues in the CDR3. The V end was cut by 2 bases, the J end by 2 bases, with 4 bases between.

This chain's CDR3 is CASSRAGIQKRSEQFF. The CDR3 region has the DNA TGTGCCAGCAGCCGGGCTGGGATCCAGAAGAGGAGTGAGCAGTTCTTC. The genes are TRBV7-2 and TRBJ2-1, with D unresolved. The V and J ends lost 5 bases and 9 bases respectively, with 23 bases between them. The CDR3 covers 16 residues. Germline assignment: CDR1 SGHTA and CDR2 FQGNSA.

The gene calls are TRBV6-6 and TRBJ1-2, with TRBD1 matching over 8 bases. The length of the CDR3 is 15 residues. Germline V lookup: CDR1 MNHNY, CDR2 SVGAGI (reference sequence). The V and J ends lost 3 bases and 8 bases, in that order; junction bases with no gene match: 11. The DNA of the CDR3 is TGTGCCAGCAGTTATACAGGACAGGGCGTACGGGGCTACACCTTC. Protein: CASSYTGQGVRGYTF.

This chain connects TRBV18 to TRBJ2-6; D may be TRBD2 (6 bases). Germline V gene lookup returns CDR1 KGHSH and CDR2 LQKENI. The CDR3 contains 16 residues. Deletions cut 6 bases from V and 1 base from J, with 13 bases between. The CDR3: CASSHGGNSGANVLTF. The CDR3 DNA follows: TGTGCCAGCTCCCATGGAGGGAATTCTGGGGCCAACGTCCTGACTTTC.

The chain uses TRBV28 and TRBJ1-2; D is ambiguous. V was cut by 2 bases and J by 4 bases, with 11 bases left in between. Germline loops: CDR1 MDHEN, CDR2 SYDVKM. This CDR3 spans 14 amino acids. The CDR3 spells CASSLDPRVYGYTF. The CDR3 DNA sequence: TGTGCCAGCAGTTTAGACCCGAGGGTCTATGGCTACACCTTC.

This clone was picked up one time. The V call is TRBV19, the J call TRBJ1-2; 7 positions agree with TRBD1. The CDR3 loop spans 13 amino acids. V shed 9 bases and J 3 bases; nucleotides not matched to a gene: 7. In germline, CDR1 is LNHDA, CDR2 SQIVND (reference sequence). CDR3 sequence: CASEDRVHYGYTF. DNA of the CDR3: TGTGCCAGCGAAGACAGGGTACACTATGGCTACACCTTC.

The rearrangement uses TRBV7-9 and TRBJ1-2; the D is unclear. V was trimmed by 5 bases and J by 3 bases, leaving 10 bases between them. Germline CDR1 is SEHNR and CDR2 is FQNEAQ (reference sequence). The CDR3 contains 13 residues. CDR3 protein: CASSEGRYYGYTF. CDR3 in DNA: TGTGCCAGCAGCGAAGGGAGGTACTATGGCTACACCTTC.

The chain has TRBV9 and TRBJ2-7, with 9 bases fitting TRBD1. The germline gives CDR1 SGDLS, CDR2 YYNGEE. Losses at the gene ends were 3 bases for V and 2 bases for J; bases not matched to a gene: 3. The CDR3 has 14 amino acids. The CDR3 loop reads CASSDRDRAYEQYF. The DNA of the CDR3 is TGTGCCAGCAGCGACCGGGACAGGGCCTACGAGCAGTACTTC.

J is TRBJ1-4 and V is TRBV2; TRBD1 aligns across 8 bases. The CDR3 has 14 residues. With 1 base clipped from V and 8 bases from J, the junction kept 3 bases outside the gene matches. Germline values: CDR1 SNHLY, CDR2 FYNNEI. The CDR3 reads CASSEGTGYEKLFF. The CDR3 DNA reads TGTGCCAGCAGTGAAGGGACAGGGTACGAAAAACTGTTTTTT.

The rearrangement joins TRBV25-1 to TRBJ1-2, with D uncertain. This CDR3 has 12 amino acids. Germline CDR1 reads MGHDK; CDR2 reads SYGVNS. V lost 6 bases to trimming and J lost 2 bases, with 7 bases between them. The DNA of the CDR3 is TGTGCCAGCAGGGTGGAGAACTATGGCTACACCTTC. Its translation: CASRVENYGYTF.

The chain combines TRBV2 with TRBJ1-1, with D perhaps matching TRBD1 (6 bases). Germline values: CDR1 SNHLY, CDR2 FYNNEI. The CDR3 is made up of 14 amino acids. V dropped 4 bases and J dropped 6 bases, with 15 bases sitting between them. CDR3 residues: CASSADRTIPEAFF. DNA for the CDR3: TGTGCCAGCAGTGCTGACAGGACCATCCCTGAAGCTTTCTTT.

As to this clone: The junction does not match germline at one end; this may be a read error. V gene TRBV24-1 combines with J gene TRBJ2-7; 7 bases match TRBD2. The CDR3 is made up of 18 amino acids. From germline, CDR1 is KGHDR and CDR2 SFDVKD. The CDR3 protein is CATSGNPGGVNTSLRLDF. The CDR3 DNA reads TGTGCCACCAGTGGTAACCCGGGAGGCGTGAATACTTCCCTGAGGTTGGACTTC.

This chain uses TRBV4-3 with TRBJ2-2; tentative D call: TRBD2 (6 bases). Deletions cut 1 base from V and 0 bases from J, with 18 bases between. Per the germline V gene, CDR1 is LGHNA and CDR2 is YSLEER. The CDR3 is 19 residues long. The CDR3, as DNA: TGCGCCAGCAGCCAAGCCCAACGGGGGAACGGGGCGAACACCGGGGAGCTGTTTTTT. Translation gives CASSQAQRGNGANTGELFF.

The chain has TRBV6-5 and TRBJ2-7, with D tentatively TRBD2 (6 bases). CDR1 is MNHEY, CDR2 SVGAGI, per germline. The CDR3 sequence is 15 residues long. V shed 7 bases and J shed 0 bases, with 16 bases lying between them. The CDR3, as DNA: TGTGCCAGCATGCAAAATCCCGGGAGCTCCTACGAGCAGTACTTC. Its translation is CASMQNPGSSYEQYF.

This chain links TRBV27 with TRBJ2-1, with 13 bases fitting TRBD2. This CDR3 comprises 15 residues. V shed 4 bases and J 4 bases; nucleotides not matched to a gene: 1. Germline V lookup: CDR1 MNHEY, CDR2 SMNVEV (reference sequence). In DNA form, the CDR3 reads TGTGCCAGCAGTTCGGGACTAGCGGGATACAATGAGCAGTTCTTC. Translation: CASSSGLAGYNEQFF.